The clone carrying this TCR beta chain turned up a few times. Its antigen is as yet unknown. This specimen comes from a study of identical twins. Healthy Caucasians alone served as donors. MiXCR, applied by TCRdb to the 5' RACE reads, yields one record per CDR3 protein. The table includes fewer than 250,000 distinct CDR3 sequences, 7.5% detected once. Study-level findings and limits: Interpretation of the results relied on cross-sectional statistical analysis and not on following the same donors. Some out-of-frame alpha sequences were shared by twins, and these showed excess low generation probability.

The CDR3 spans 18 residues. The germline V gene encodes CDR1 SGHAT and CDR2 FQNNGV. Trimming at V came to 1 base and at J to 3 bases, leaving 13 bases not matched to a gene. The sample also formed part of further work on yellow fever vaccine responses in identical twins.

The V call is TRBV11-2, the J call TRBJ2-7; 9 positions match TRBD2. This TCR was recovered from a woman aged 18-29 years in good health. What was sequenced was memory (CD45RO+) T cells sorted from blood. This CDR3 reads CASSLVSPLAGGRYEQYF. The CDR3 DNA reads TGTGCCAGCAGCTTAGTGTCTCCTCTGGCGGGGGGGCGCTACGAGCAGTACTTC.